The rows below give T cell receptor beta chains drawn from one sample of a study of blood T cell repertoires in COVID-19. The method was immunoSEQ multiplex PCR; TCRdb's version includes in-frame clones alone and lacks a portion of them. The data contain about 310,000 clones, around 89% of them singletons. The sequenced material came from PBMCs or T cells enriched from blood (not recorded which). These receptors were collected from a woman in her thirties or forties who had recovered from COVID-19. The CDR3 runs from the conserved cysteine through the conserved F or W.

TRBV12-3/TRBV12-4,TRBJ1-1,CASSFMNTEAFF
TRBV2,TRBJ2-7,CASSAALDRADEQYF
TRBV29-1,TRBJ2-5,CSVVRGGETQYF
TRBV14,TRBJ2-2,CASSQGGRVHPGELFF
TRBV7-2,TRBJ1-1,CASRLTGGYTEAFF
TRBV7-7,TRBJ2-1,CASSSGQGNEQFF
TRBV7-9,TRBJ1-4,CASSLSRADEKLFF
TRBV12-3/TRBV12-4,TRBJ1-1,CASSYMNTEAFF
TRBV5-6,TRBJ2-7,CASSMGQGSYEQYF
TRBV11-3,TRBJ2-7,CASSPSDPYEQYF
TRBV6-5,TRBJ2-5,CASSYSGQGQETQYF
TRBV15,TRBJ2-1,CATSELADNEQFF
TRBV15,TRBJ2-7,CATSGRQRVGYEQYF
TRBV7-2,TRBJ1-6,CASSLVPGTGGSPLHF
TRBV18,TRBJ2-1,CASSPSAGAGNEQFF
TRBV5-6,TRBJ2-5,CASSLGGFGETQYF
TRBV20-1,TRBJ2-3,CSASRGLGGDTQYF
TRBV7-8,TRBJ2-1,CASSPRTSGAFYNEQFF
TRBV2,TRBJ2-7,CASSPGPTGGLETYEQYF
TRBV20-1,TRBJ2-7,CSVTQGYEQYF
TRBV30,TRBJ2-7,CAWSVSSGRNEQYF
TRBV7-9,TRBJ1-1,CASSETGDTEAFF
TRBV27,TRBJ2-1,CASSFRGNEQFF
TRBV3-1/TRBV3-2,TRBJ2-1,CASSRRRGQVHNEQFF